These 18 T cell receptor beta chains were sequenced from one sample in a study of Ad26.COV2.S vaccination and SARS-CoV-2 variants. Treatment reported: roughly 18 received Ad26.COV2.S at low or high dose, single or two shots; a few received placebo; per-sample allocation not given. Vaccine and placebo recipients were sampled on day 63 after the first injection. Clones were read by immunoSEQ multiplex PCR, and TCRdb kept only the in-frame ones, dropping some. The data show 410,000 or so clones, with 75% to 95% seen just once and more than 9% held by the top ten. The sample consisted of peripheral blood, taken in a trial of Ad26.COV2.S vaccine versus placebo. Receptors were obtained from a person between 18 and 65 years old who received the Ad26.COV2.S COVID-19 vaccine or a placebo.

The chain couples TRBV27 to TRBJ1-5, with 8 bases identical to TRBD1. The CDR3 is made up of 16 amino acids. Per germline, CDR1 MNHEY and CDR2 SMNVEV (reference sequence). Trimming removed 3 bases from V and 4 bases from J; junction bases left unmatched: 8. As DNA, the CDR3 is TGTGCCAGCAGTTTCACTTGGGACAGGAGTAATCAGCCCCAGCATTTT. Amino acid sequence: CASSFTWDRSNQPQHF.

This sequence joins TRBV10-2 and TRBJ2-1, with 10 bases identical to TRBD2. J gave up 4 bases and V 6 bases, and 6 bases lay outside the gene matches. Germline V gene lookup returns CDR1 WSHSY and CDR2 SAAADI. The CDR3 runs to 15 residues. Here the CDR3 DNA reads TGCGCCAGCAGCCTAGCGGGAGTGAATTACAATGAGCAGTTCTTC. As protein: CASSLAGVNYNEQFF.

This chain connects TRBV12-3 or TRBV12-4 to TRBJ2-1; D perhaps matches TRBD2 (5 bases). The length of the CDR3 is 13 residues. Trimming pared 6 bases from V and 5 bases from J, leaving 11 bases between. CDR3 in amino acids: CASRSAGDNEQFF. CDR3 coding DNA: TGTGCCAGCAGGTCGGCCGGGGACAATGAGCAGTTCTTC.

This rearrangement joins TRBV13 to TRBJ2-7; 11 nucleotides line up with TRBD2. The V gene's germline CDR1 is PRHDT and CDR2 FYEKMQ (reference sequence). The trim removed 1 base at V and 5 bases at J, leaving 13 bases unmatched. The CDR3 spans 18 residues. Here the CDR3 DNA reads TGTGCCAGCAGCTTAGCCCTTCTAGCGGGAGGCCCTTACGACGAGCAGTACTTC. The encoded protein is CASSLALLAGGPYDEQYF.

This chain links TRBV7-9 with TRBJ2-1, with a possible D match to TRBD2 (5 bases). Looked up from germline, CDR1 is SEHNR and CDR2 is FQNEAQ (reference sequence). Trimming left V 1 base short and J 5 bases short, with 9 bases between. The CDR3 loop spans 14 amino acids. The CDR3 loop reads CASSLGLRDNEQFF. DNA for the CDR3: TGTGCCAGCAGCTTAGGACTGAGGGACAATGAGCAGTTCTTC.

The chain couples TRBV18 to TRBJ1-1, with D tentatively TRBD1 (5 bases). The CDR3 spans 16 residues. The germline CDR1 and CDR2 sequences are KGHSH and LQKENI. Trimming left V 3 bases short and J 3 bases short, with 17 bases between. The CDR3 sequence: CASSPLSLGDDTEAFF. CDR3 coding DNA: TGTGCCAGCTCACCGCTATCTTTGGGGGATGACACTGAAGCTTTCTTT.

This clone was seen just once. V is TRBV3-1 (or the pseudogene TRBV3-2) and J is TRBJ2-7; TRBD1 matches 8 bases. Germline V gene sequence: CDR1 LGHDT, CDR2 YNNKEL (reference sequence). V shed 1 base and J 2 bases; nucleotides not matched to a gene: 10. This CDR3 region has 17 residues. CDR3 in amino acids: CASSQADRVVDPYEQYF. The CDR3 DNA reads TGTGCCAGCAGCCAAGCGGACAGGGTTGTTGATCCCTACGAGCAGTACTTC.

This clone has only a few counts. The gene calls are TRBV28 and TRBJ1-1; unclear D gene. Between the trimmed V and J ends, which lost 7 bases and 5 bases, there was a span of 17 bases. The CDR3 runs to 14 residues. Germline CDR1 reads MDHEN; CDR2 reads SYDVKM. CDR3 nucleotide sequence: TGTGCCAGCACCATATCAGGCGGTTGGACTGAAGCTTTCTTT. Its translation: CASTISGGWTEAFF.

This chain uses TRBV7-9 with TRBJ2-3, with 7 nucleotides matching TRBD2. The CDR3 is made up of 17 amino acids. V shed 4 bases and J 1 base; nucleotides not matched to a gene: 11. The germline V gene has CDR1 SEHNR and CDR2 FQNEAQ (reference sequence). The CDR3 DNA sequence: TGTGCCAGCAGCTCGCGCATAGGGGCGGGGGGCACAGATACGCAGTATTTT. Translation gives CASSSRIGAGGTDTQYF.

As DNA, the CDR3 is TGTGCCAGCTCAAGGAATCGCGAACAGGGAGGGATAAAAGAGACCCAGTACTTC. Its protein product is CASSRNREQGGIKETQYF. This chain connects TRBV18 to TRBJ2-5; a weak D match, TRBD2 (7 bases). Trimming left V 5 bases short and J 3 bases short, with 25 bases between. The length of the CDR3 is 18 residues. The germline gives CDR1 KGHSH, CDR2 LQKENI.

V and J are TRBV28 and TRBJ2-7; D perhaps matches TRBD2 (5 bases). This CDR3 contains 15 residues. CDR1 and CDR2 (germline): MDHEN, SYDVKM. The V end lost 6 bases, the J end lost 3 bases, and 18 bases lay between the germline ends. Written as DNA, the CDR3 is TGTGCCAGCAGCCCGTTACTCGACGGAGGCTACGAGCAGTACTTC. Protein sequence: CASSPLLDGGYEQYF. The full variable domain, completed using reference TRBV28 and TRBJ2-7, is DVKVTQSSRYLVKRTGEKVFLECVQDMDHENMFWYRQDPGLGLRLIYFSYDVKMKEKGDIPEGYSVSREKKERFSLILESASTNQTSMYLCASSPLLDGGYEQYFGPGTRLTVT.

The genes are TRBV4-3 and TRBJ2-1; 12 nucleotides align to TRBD2. Germline V lookup: CDR1 LGHNA, CDR2 YSLEER. The length of the CDR3 is 19 residues. V dropped 0 bases and J dropped 6; count of bases not matched to a gene: 12. CDR3 nucleotide sequence: TGCGCCAGCAGCCAAGATTTTGGGCTAGCGGGAGGGCATGGCAATGAGCAGTTCTTC. Translation gives CASSQDFGLAGGHGNEQFF.

This sequence joins TRBV16 and TRBJ2-1; the D is unclear. V was cut by 1 base and J by 7 bases, with 5 bases left in between. The CDR3 has 12 amino acids. The germline V gene has CDR1 KGHSY and CDR2 FQNENV. The CDR3 here is CASSQYGNEQFF. The CDR3 coding sequence is TGTGCCAGCAGCCAATATGGGAATGAGCAGTTCTTC.

J is TRBJ2-7 and V is TRBV6-5; TRBD1 might be the D (6 bases). CDR3 size: 15 residues. Germline V gene sequence: CDR1 MNHEY, CDR2 SVGAGI. V gave up 7 bases and J gave up 2 bases, with 18 bases separating them. DNA for the CDR3: TGTGCCAGCAAGCTATACAGGGAGTATGCCTACGAGCAGTACTTC. Amino acid sequence: CASKLYREYAYEQYF.

This chain connects TRBV20-1 to TRBJ2-3; 12 bases fit TRBD2. V lost 6 bases to trimming and J lost 5 bases; unmatched junction nucleotides: 9. The CDR3 runs 15 residues. Germline CDR1 reads DFQATT; CDR2 reads SNEGSKA (reference sequence). CDR3 in amino acids: CSASTSGRKKDTQYF. DNA for the CDR3: TGCAGTGCAAGTACTAGCGGGAGGAAGAAAGATACGCAGTATTTT.

This sequence joins TRBV5-1 and TRBJ2-3; a possible D gene is TRBD1 (6 bases). Looked up from germline, CDR1 is SGHRS and CDR2 is YFSETQ. The CDR3 is made up of 14 amino acids. Deletions cut 0 bases from V and 6 bases from J, with 11 bases between. The CDR3 spells CASSLDRVGDTQYF. In nucleotides, the CDR3 is TGCGCCAGCAGCTTGGACAGGGTGGGCGATACGCAGTATTTT.

CDR3 DNA sequence: TGCAGTGCTAATGACAAACTCCGAACCAGCACAGATACGCAGTATTTT. This translates into CSANDKLRTSTDTQYF. The rearrangement uses TRBV20-1 and TRBJ2-3; D call uncertain. V shed 4 bases and J shed 0 bases, with 17 bases lying between them. Germline values: CDR1 DFQATT, CDR2 SNEGSKA (reference sequence). This CDR3 has 16 residues.

This clone was counted once. The chain employs TRBV25-1 and TRBJ1-2; 9 bases match TRBD1. Germline V gene data show CDR1 as MGHDK and CDR2 as SYGVNS. J was trimmed by 5 bases and V by 2 bases; bases with no gene match: 6. This CDR3 contains 15 residues. The CDR3 region is CASSEGTGGGYGYTF. The CDR3 DNA sequence: TGTGCCAGCAGTGAAGGAACAGGGGGCGGGTATGGCTACACCTTC.